These 10 T cell receptor beta chains originate from one sample sequenced in a study of shared clonotypes between healthy human individuals. TCRdb keeps only in-frame clones here, not all; method: immunoSEQ multiplex PCR. The top ten clones hold approximately 1.3% of a sample with over a million clones, about 80% of them seen once. The sequencing sample was made of memory CD4+ T cells sorted from blood. Subset reported: CD45RA-negative fraction. The receptors originated from a man aged 18-30 years in good health.

This clone was observed a single time. The CDR3, as DNA: TGTGCCAGCAGCGTAGAACGACAGGAGGTAAATGAGCAGTTCTTC. Amino acids: CASSVERQEVNEQFF. The rearrangement uses TRBV9 and TRBJ2-1; D may be TRBD1 (6 bases). V shed 0 bases and J shed 7 bases, with 14 bases lying between them. This CDR3 contains 15 residues. The germline V gene has CDR1 SGDLS and CDR2 YYNGEE.

The chain employs TRBV29-1 and TRBJ2-1; no reliable D call. The CDR3 length is 14 residues. The ends were cut back, 7 bases at V and 8 bases at J, with 21 bases in the middle. Germline CDR1 SQVTM, CDR2 ANQGSEA. The CDR3 DNA follows: TGCAGCGCCTCCTTACCCCCAAGTGTCGATGAGCAGTTCTTC. It specifies CSASLPPSVDEQFF.

V gene TRBV18 combines with J gene TRBJ1-2; D uncertain. In germline, CDR1 is KGHSH, CDR2 LQKENI. Trimming took off 3 bases at V and 5 bases at J, with 7 bases between the two ends. CDR3 length equals 12 residues. CDR3 nucleotides: TGTGCCAGCTCACCCTCCGGGTATGGCTACACCTTC. Encoded protein: CASSPSGYGYTF.

In regard to this clone: Being one base from a much bigger clone, this may be a read error. This sample also contains other DNA sequences that code for the same CDR3. The V call is TRBV19, the J call TRBJ2-3; 12 bases match TRBD1. Looked up from germline, CDR1 is LNHDA and CDR2 is SQIVND (reference sequence). The CDR3 loop spans 14 amino acids. Trimming removed 9 bases from V and 3 bases from J; junction bases left unmatched: 4. The CDR3 loop is CASRDRGRTDTQYF. The CDR3 region has the DNA TGTGCCAGCCGGGACAGGGGGCGAACAGATACGCAGTATTTT. Variable domain in full (rest from reference TRBV19 and TRBJ2-3): DGGITQSPKYLFRKEGQNVTLSCEQNLNHDAMYWYRQDPGQGLRLIYYSQIVNDFQKGDIAEGYSVSREKKESFPLTVTSAQKNPTAFYLCASRDRGRTDTQYFGPGTRLTVL.

This chain uses TRBV7-2 with TRBJ2-7, with 12 bases aligning to TRBD2. Germline assignment: CDR1 SGHTA and CDR2 FQGNSA. Losses at the gene ends were 5 bases for V and 7 bases for J; bases not matched to a gene: 21. This CDR3 spans 19 amino acids. CDR3 protein: CASSTQSVGSSGRAQEQYF. The CDR3 DNA reads TGTGCCAGCAGCACCCAATCGGTAGGGTCTAGCGGGAGGGCCCAAGAGCAGTACTTC.

The chain joins TRBV19 to TRBJ1-1; D perhaps matches TRBD1 (6 bases). CDR3 size: 14 residues. In germline, CDR1 is LNHDA, CDR2 SQIVND (reference sequence). Trimming shortened V by 1 base and J by 4 bases, and 10 bases separated the two germline ends. CDR3 residues: CASSIGWGATEAFF. In DNA, the CDR3 is TGTGCCAGTAGTATAGGCTGGGGGGCCACTGAAGCTTTCTTT.

This chain links TRBV7-9 with TRBJ2-1, with a tentative D call TRBD1 (6 bases). Germline V gene data show CDR1 as SEHNR and CDR2 as FQNEAQ (reference sequence). The CDR3 length is 15 residues. V was shortened by 4 bases and J by 5 bases, with 15 bases between the two germline ends. The CDR3: CASSSRGTRNNEQFF. As DNA, the CDR3 is TGTGCCAGCAGCTCAAGGGGGACCCGGAACAATGAGCAGTTCTTC.

The chain employs TRBV7-2 and TRBJ1-3, with D possibly TRBD1 on 5 matching bases. Germline loops: CDR1 SGHTA, CDR2 FQGNSA. The CDR3 consists of 15 residues. V lost 1 base and J 1 base, leaving 8 bases between the germline ends. The CDR3 sequence: CASSLVWGSGNTIYF. The CDR3 DNA reads TGTGCCAGCAGCTTAGTATGGGGGTCTGGAAACACCATATATTTT.

The count of this clone is one. The CDR3 nucleotides are TGTGCCAGCAGCTTACGGGGGGGGGCGGGCCAAGAGACCCAGTACTTC. Translating gives CASSLRGGAGQETQYF. The chain is built from TRBV11-3 and TRBJ2-5; TRBD2 matches at 8 bases. Germline CDR1 is SGHNT and CDR2 is YENEEA. Trimming cost V 2 bases and J 1 base; bases outside gene matches: 6. The CDR3 contains 16 residues.

This chain connects TRBV5-1 to TRBJ2-7; 9 bases fit TRBD1. Germline trimming cut 5 bases from V and 2 bases from J; bases unmatched to any gene: 14. The CDR3 loop spans 17 amino acids. The V gene's germline CDR1 is SGHRS and CDR2 YFSETQ. For the CDR3, the DNA is TGCGCCAGCAGGCATATTTTTCCGGGACAGGGAACCTACGAGCAGTACTTC. Translation gives CASRHIFPGQGTYEQYF.